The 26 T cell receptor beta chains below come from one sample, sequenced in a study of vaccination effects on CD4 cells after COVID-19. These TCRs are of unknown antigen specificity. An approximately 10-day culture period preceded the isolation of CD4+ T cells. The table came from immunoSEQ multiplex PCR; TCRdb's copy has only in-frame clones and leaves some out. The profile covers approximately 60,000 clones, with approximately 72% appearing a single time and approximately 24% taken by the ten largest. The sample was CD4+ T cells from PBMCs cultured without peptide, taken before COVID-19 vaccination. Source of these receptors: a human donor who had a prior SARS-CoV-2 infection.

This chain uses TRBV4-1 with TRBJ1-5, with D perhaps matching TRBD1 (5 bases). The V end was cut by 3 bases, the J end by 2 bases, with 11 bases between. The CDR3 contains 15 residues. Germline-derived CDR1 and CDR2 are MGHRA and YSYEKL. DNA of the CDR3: TGCGCCAGCAGCCAGAGGGGATTTGGCAATCAGCCCCAGCATTTT. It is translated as CASSQRGFGNQPQHF.

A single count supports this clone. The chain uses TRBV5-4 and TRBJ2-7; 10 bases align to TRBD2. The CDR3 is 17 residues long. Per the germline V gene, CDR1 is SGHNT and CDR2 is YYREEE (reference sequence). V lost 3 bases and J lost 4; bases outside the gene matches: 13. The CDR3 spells CASSSLGSVAGGYEQYF. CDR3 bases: TGTGCCAGCAGCTCGCTCGGTTCTGTAGCGGGGGGTTACGAGCAGTACTTC.

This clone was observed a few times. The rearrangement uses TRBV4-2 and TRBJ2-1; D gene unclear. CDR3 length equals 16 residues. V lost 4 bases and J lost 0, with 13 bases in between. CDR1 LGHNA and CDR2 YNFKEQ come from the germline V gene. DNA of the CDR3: TGTGCCAGCAGCCTAGCAAAGACCCGCTCCTACAATGAGCAGTTCTTC. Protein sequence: CASSLAKTRSYNEQFF.

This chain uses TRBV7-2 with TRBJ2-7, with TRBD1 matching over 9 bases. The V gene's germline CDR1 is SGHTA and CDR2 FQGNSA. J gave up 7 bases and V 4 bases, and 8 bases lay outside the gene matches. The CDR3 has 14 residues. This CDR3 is CASSWGQGEEEQYF. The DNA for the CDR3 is TGTGCCAGCAGCTGGGGACAGGGCGAGGAAGAGCAGTACTTC.

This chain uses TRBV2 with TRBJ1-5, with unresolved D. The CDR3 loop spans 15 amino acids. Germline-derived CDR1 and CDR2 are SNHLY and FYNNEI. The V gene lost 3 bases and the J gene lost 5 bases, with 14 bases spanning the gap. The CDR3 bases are TGTGCCAGCAGTGACACAGTAGGTCTCCATCAGCCCCAGCATTTT. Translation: CASSDTVGLHQPQHF.

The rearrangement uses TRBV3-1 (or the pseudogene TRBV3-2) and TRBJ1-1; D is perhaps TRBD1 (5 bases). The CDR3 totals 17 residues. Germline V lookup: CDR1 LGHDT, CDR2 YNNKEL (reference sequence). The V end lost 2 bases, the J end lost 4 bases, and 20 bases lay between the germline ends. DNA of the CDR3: TGTGCCAGCAGCCAACGACGTCAACTGGGGGGAACCACTGAAGCTTTCTTT. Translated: CASSQRRQLGGTTEAFF.

CDR3 sequence reads: CASTVGGRMNTEAFF. CDR3 bases: TGTGCCAGCACCGTGGGGGGGAGGATGAACACTGAAGCTTTCTTT. This chain uses TRBV7-2 with TRBJ1-1, with a weak D call TRBD1 (5 bases). CDR1 is SGHTA, CDR2 FQGNSA, per germline. CDR3 length: 15 residues. V lost 7 bases and J 0 bases, leaving 15 bases between the germline ends.

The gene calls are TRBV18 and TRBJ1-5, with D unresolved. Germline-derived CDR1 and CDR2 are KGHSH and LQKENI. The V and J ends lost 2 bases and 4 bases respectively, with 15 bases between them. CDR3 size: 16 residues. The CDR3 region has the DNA TGTGCCAGCTCACCAACGGCCGGGAGGGCTAATCAGCCCCAGCATTTT. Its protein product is CASSPTAGRANQPQHF.

The CDR3 DNA reads TGTGCCAGCATCGACGCGGGGGAGTACAACAATGAGCAGTTCTTC. Protein product: CASIDAGEYNNEQFF. The V call is TRBV6-6, the J call TRBJ2-1, with 7 bases that match TRBD2. J was trimmed by 5 bases and V by 7 bases; bases with no gene match: 11. The CDR3 loop spans 15 amino acids. CDR1 and CDR2 from the germline V gene are MNHNY and SVGAGI (reference sequence).

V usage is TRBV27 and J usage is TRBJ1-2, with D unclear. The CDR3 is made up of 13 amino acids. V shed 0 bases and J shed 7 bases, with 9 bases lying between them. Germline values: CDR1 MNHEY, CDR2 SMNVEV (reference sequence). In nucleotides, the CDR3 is TGTGCCAGCAGTTTATCGGGTAGCGGTGGCTACACCTTC. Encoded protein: CASSLSGSGGYTF.

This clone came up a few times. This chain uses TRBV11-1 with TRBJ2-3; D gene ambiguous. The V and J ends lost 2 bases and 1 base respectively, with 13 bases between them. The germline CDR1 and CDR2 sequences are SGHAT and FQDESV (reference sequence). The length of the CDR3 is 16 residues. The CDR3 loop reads CASSLYGVDGTDTQYF. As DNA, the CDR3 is TGTGCCAGCAGCTTATATGGGGTTGATGGCACAGATACGCAGTATTTT.

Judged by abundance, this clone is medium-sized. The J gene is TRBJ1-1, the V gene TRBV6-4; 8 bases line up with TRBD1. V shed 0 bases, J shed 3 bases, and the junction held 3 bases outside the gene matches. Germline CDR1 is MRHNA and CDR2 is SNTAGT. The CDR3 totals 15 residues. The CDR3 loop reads CASSDSSGGYTEAFF. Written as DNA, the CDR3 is TGTGCCAGCAGTGACTCATCAGGGGGCTACACTGAAGCTTTCTTT.

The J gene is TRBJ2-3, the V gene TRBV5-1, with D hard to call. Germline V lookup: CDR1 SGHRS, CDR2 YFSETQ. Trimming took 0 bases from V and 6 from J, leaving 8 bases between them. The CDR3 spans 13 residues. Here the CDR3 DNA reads TGCGCCAGCAGCTTGGTAGCTCCGGATACGCAGTATTTT. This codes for CASSLVAPDTQYF.

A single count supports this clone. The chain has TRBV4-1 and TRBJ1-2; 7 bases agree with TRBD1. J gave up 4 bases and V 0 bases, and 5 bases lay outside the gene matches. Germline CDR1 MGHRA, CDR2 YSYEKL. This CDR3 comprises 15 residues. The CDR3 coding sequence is TGCGCCAGCAGCCAAGAAAGGACAGGCCCCTATGGCTACACCTTC. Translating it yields CASSQERTGPYGYTF.

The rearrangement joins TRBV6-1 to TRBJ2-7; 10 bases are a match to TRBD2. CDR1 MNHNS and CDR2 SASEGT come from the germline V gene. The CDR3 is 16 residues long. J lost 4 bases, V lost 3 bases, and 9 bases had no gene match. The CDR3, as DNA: TGTGCCAGCAGTGAGCCCGACAGCGGGGGGGGTTACGAGCAGTACTTC. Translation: CASSEPDSGGGYEQYF.

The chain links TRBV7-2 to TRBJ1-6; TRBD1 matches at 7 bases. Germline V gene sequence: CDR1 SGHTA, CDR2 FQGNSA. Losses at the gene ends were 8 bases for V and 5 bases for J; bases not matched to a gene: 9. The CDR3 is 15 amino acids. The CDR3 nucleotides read TGTGCCAGCTCAAGACAGGGAATTAATAATTCACCCCTCCACTTT. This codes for CASSRQGINNSPLHF.

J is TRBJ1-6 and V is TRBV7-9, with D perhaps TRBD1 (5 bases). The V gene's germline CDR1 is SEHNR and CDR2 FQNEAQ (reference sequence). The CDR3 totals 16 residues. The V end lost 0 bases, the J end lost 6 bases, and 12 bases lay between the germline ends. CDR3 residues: CASSLANGAVNSPLHF. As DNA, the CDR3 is TGTGCCAGCAGCTTAGCGAACGGGGCCGTTAATTCACCCCTCCACTTT.

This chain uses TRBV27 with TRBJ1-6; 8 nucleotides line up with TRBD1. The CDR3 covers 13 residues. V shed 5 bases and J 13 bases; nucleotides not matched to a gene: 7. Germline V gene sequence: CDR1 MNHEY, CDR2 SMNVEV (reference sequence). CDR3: CASSPWTGYPLHF. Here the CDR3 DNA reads TGTGCCAGCAGTCCTTGGACAGGGTATCCCCTCCACTTT.

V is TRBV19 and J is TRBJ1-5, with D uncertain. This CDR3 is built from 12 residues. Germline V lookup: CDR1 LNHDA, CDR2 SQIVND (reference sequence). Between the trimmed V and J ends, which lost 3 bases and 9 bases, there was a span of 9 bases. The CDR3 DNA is TGTGCCAGTAGTATTAGGTCAGCGCCCCAGCATTTT. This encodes CASSIRSAPQHF.

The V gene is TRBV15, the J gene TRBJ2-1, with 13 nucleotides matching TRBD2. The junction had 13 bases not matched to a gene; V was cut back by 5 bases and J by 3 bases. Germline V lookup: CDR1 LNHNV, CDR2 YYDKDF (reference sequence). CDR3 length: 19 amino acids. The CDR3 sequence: CATSASPGTSGALYNEQFF. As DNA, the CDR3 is TGTGCCACCAGCGCATCGCCCGGGACTAGCGGGGCACTCTACAATGAGCAGTTCTTC.

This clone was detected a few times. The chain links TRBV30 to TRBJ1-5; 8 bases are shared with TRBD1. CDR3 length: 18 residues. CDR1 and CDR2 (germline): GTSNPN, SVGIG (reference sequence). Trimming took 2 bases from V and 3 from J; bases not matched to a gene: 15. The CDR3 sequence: CAWSPQIPTGDYNQPQHF. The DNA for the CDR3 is TGTGCCTGGAGTCCCCAGATACCGACAGGGGATTACAATCAGCCCCAGCATTTT.

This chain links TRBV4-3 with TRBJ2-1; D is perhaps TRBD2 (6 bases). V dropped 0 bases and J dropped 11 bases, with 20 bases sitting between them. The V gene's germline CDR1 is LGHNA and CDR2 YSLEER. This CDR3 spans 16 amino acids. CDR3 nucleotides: TGCGCCAGCAGCCAAGACTCGGCGGGATTATCAAGTAAGCAGTTCTTC. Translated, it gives CASSQDSAGLSSKQFF.

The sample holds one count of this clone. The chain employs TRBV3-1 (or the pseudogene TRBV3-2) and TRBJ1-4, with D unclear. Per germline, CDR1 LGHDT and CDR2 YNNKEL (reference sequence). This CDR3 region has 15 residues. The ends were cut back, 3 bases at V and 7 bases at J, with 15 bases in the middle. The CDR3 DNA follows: TGTGCCAGCAGCCAGTCAGAGGGAGGAGGTGAAAAACTGTTTTTT. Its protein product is CASSQSEGGGEKLFF.

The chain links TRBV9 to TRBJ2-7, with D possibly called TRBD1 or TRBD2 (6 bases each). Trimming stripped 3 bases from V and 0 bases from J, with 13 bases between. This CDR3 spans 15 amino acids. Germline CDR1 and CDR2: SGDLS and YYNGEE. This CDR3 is CASSATGASSYEQYF. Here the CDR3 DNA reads TGTGCCAGCAGCGCTACGGGGGCGAGCTCCTACGAGCAGTACTTC. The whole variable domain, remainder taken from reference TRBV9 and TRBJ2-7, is DSGVTQTPKHLITATGQRVTLRCSPRSGDLSVYWYQQSLDQGLQFLIQYYNGEERAKGNILERFSAQQFPDLHSELNLSSLELGDSALYFCASSATGASSYEQYFGPGTRLTVT.

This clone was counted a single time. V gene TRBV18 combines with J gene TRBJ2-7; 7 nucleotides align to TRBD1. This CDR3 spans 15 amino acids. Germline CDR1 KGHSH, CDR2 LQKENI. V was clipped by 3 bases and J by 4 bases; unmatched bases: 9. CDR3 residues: CASSPFAGGGYEQYF. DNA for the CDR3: TGTGCCAGCTCACCGTTCGCAGGGGGTGGTTACGAGCAGTACTTC.

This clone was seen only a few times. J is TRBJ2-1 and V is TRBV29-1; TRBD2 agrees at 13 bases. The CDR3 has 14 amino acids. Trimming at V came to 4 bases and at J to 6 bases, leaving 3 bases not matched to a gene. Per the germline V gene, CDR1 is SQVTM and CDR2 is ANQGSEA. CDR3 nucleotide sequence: TGCAGCGTTGTGGGACTAGCGGGACCCAATGAGCAGTTCTTC. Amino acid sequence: CSVVGLAGPNEQFF.